This T cell receptor beta chain was profiled in a study of metastatic and nonmetastatic thyroid tumors. At the level of the study: Comparative analysis of repertoires was undertaken across blood and tumor or nodule tissue obtained from malignant and benign thyroid patients.

All patients were untreated before thyroid surgery. This clone was recorded at least ten times. TCRdb used MiXCR to call clones anew from the PCR reads. The sample contains tens of thousands of clones, 25% to 30% of which appear only once. V dropped 0 bases and J dropped 4; count of bases not matched to a gene: 4. Germline V gene data show CDR1 as LNHNV and CDR2 as YYDKDF (reference sequence). CDR3 length: 15 residues. The chain uses TRBV15 and TRBJ2-5; TRBD2 agrees at 8 bases. The sequence derives from a male donor with papillary thyroid cancer or a benign thyroid nodule (not recorded which). Some clones in this sample may be carry-over from other donors' samples. The sample comprised blood. The CDR3 coding sequence is TGTGCCACCAGCAGAGATTCGGGAGGGCCAGAGACCCAGTACTTC. The encoded protein is CATSRDSGGPETQYF.